These T cell receptor beta chains were read from a single sample in a study of regulatory T cells in long-lasting Graves disease. TCRdb re-analysed the multiplex PCR reads in MiXCR, keeping a single row per CDR3 protein. Of hundreds of thousands of distinct CDR3 sequences in the sample, about 16% were seen once. These data are also associated with another study on T cells in Graves' hyperthyroidism and ophthalmopathy.

Here the sequenced sample was peripheral blood mononuclear cells (PBMCs), taken at new diagnosis, from a patient treated with antithyroid drugs. These receptors were taken from a woman in her thirties with Graves disease. Each CDR3 is given with its conserved first and last residue. Fields, in order: clone size, J gene, D gene, V gene, CDR3 protein, CDR3 DNA. D genes are given only for firm matches. The size entry is marked missing in some rows and otherwise reads once, few, many or a size class.

>-|TRBJ2-3|TRBD1|TRBV19
CASRDRGWTDTQYF
TGTGCCAGCAGGGACAGGGGCTGGACAGATACGCAGTATTTT
>few|TRBJ1-1|-|TRBV4-1
CASSPPQGISEAFF
TGCGCCAGCAGCCCGCCCCAGGGGATCTCTGAAGCTTTCTTT
>many|TRBJ1-1|-|TRBV19
CASTRGDRWSNTEAFF
TGTGCCAGTACCAGGGGAGACAGGTGGTCGAACACTGAAGCTTTCTTT
>many|TRBJ2-3|TRBD2|TRBV12-3/TRBV12-4
CASRTTSLGPGTQYF
TGTGCCAGCAGGACGACTAGCCTGGGGCCAGGTACGCAGTATTTT
>few|TRBJ2-2|-|TRBV27
CASSWGAGGTGELFF
TGTGCCAGCAGTTGGGGGGCCGGAGGCACCGGGGAGCTGTTTTTT
>few|TRBJ1-2|-|TRBV20-1
CSAFYNYGYTF
TGCAGTGCATTTTACAACTATGGCTACACCTTC
>-|TRBJ1-1|-|TRBV18
CASSLGAWGTTEAFF
TGTGCCAGCTCACTAGGGGCCTGGGGGACCACTGAAGCTTTCTTT
>-|TRBJ2-2|-|TRBV7-2
CASSFWGGFSIGELFF
TGTGCCAGCAGCTTCTGGGGCGGGTTCAGTATCGGGGAGCTGTTTTTT
>many|TRBJ2-1|-|TRBV15
CATSRVAGLNEQFF
TGTGCCACCAGCAGAGTGGCAGGTCTTAATGAGCAGTTCTTC
>many|TRBJ2-5|-|TRBV12-3/TRBV12-4
CASSLDYWAETQYF
TGTGCCAGCAGTTTAGACTATTGGGCAGAGACCCAGTACTTC
>few|TRBJ1-1|-|TRBV19
CASSINWENTEAFF
TGTGCCAGTAGTATTAATTGGGAAAACACTGAAGCTTTCTTT
>many|TRBJ2-1|TRBD1|TRBV7-7
CASSPDRDSYNEQFF
TGTGCCAGCAGCCCCGACAGGGATTCCTACAATGAGCAGTTCTTC
>many|TRBJ2-1|TRBD1|TRBV11-3
CASSLAGTGSYNEQFF
TGTGCCAGCAGCTTGGCCGGGACAGGGTCTTACAATGAGCAGTTCTTC
>few|TRBJ1-4|-|TRBV6-1
CASSEGRLNEKLFF
TGTGCCAGCAGTGAAGGCAGACTTAATGAAAAACTGTTTTTT
>-|TRBJ2-7|-|TRBV20-1
CSASGGHPAYEQYF
TGCAGTGCTAGTGGTGGCCATCCTGCCTACGAGCAGTACTTC
>few|TRBJ2-1|TRBD2|TRBV7-9
CASRPTNGRYNEQFF
TGTGCCAGCAGACCCACTAACGGGAGGTACAATGAGCAGTTCTTC
>few|TRBJ2-7|-|TRBV24-1
CATSDMDAYEQYF
TGTGCCACCAGTGATATGGATGCCTACGAGCAGTACTTC
>-|TRBJ2-1|-|TRBV14
CASSQDGGTPQFF
TGTGCCAGCAGCCAAGATGGGGGGACCCCGCAGTTCTTC
>many|TRBJ1-2|-|TRBV28
CASSPSGAQANYGYTF
TGTGCCAGCAGTCCCTCCGGGGCACAAGCTAACTATGGCTACACCTTC
>few|TRBJ2-4|-|TRBV28
CAIRRGLGDIQYF
TGTGCCATCCGCCGGGGCCTGGGAGACATTCAGTACTTC
>many|TRBJ1-1|-|TRBV3-1
CASSQVGEAFF
TGTGCCAGCAGCCAGGTTGGTGAAGCTTTCTTT
>many|TRBJ1-1|TRBD1|TRBV4-1
CASSLGQGAVTEAFF
TGCGCCAGCAGCCTCGGACAGGGGGCGGTCACTGAAGCTTTCTTT
>-|TRBJ1-5|-|TRBV18
CASSSQESNQPQHF
TGTGCCAGCTCATCCCAAGAGTCCAATCAGCCCCAGCATTTT
>-|TRBJ2-7|TRBD2|TRBV7-2
CASSLAGRGLAPYEQYF
TGTGCCAGCAGCTTAGCCGGGAGGGGACTAGCGCCCTACGAGCAGTACTTC
>-|TRBJ2-1|-|TRBV27
CASSLGQWTNEQFF
TGTGCCAGCAGTTTGGGGCAGTGGACGAATGAGCAGTTCTTC
>few|TRBJ1-2|-|TRBV24-1
CATSEITGYGYTF
TGTGCCACCAGTGAAATAACAGGGTATGGCTACACCTTC
>-|TRBJ2-2|-|TRBV6-1
CASSGAGGTGELFF
TGTGCCAGCAGTGGGGCAGGGGGGACCGGGGAGCTGTTTTTT
>many|TRBJ2-5|-|TRBV5-1
CASTSGFGSLETQYF
TGCGCCAGCACCTCCGGCTTCGGTTCTTTGGAGACCCAGTACTTC
>-|TRBJ2-6|TRBD2|TRBV27
CASTRAGGLFAGANVLTF
TGTGCCAGCACACGAGCGGGAGGGCTATTCGCTGGGGCCAACGTCCTGACTTTC
>few|TRBJ2-6|TRBD1|TRBV28
CASSSIGQGVSGANVPTF
TGTGCCAGCAGTTCCATCGGACAGGGAGTCTCTGGGGCCAACGTCCCGACTTTC
>-|TRBJ2-1|TRBD2|TRBV30
CAWSVLETSGYNEQFF
TGTGCCTGGAGTGTCCTCGAGACTAGCGGGTACAATGAGCAGTTCTTC
>-|TRBJ2-7|-|TRBV19
CASSASTGYEQYF
TGTGCCAGTAGTGCCTCGACAGGCTACGAGCAGTACTTC
>few|TRBJ1-3|-|TRBV2
CASSDSPSGNTIYF
TGTGCCAGCAGTGATAGTCCAAGTGGAAACACCATATATTTT
>few|TRBJ1-5|-|TRBV9
CASSETTGQPQHF
TGTGCCAGCAGCGAGACTACAGGGCAGCCCCAGCATTTT
>-|TRBJ2-1|TRBD2|TRBV9
CASSAGLAGSNEQFF
TGTGCCAGCAGCGCCGGACTAGCGGGAAGCAATGAGCAGTTCTTC
>many|TRBJ1-1|-|TRBV2
CASSDNREAFF
TGTGCCAGCAGTGACAACAGGGAAGCTTTCTTT
>few|TRBJ2-3|-|TRBV20-1
CSARDSSGSSTDTQYF
TGCAGTGCTAGAGATTCCAGCGGATCTAGCACAGATACGCAGTATTTT
>many|TRBJ2-7|TRBD2|TRBV7-8
CASSLVPGLASEQYF
TGTGCCAGCAGCTTAGTTCCGGGACTAGCGAGCGAGCAGTACTTC
>many|TRBJ1-4|TRBD1|TRBV6-1
CASRSYRGDEKLFF
TGTGCCAGCAGATCCTACAGGGGGGATGAAAAACTGTTTTTT
>many|TRBJ1-1|-|TRBV28
CASRGQITEAFF
TGTGCCAGTAGAGGACAGATCACTGAAGCTTTCTTT
>-|TRBJ2-1|TRBD2|TRBV30
CAWSGTSVYNEQFF
TGTGCCTGGAGTGGGACTAGCGTTTACAATGAGCAGTTCTTC
>many|TRBJ2-3|-|TRBV7-2
CASSPGDIDTQYF
TGTGCCAGCAGCCCGGGAGACATCGATACGCAGTATTTT
>few|TRBJ2-1|-|TRBV6-5
CASSYSATPGYNEQFF
TGTGCCAGCAGTTACTCCGCGACACCCGGATACAATGAGCAGTTCTTC
>few|TRBJ2-1|TRBD2|TRBV27
CASSFRVQKNTGGGNEQFF
TGTGCCAGCAGTTTCCGGGTCCAAAAGAATACCGGGGGGGGGAATGAGCAGTTCTTC
>-|TRBJ2-1|-|TRBV7-7
CASSLVSGTAEQFF
TGTGCTAGCAGCTTAGTCTCGGGAACGGCCGAGCAGTTCTTC
>many|TRBJ1-2|-|TRBV30
CAWSVQSYGYTF
TGTGCCTGGAGTGTACAATCGTATGGCTACACCTTC